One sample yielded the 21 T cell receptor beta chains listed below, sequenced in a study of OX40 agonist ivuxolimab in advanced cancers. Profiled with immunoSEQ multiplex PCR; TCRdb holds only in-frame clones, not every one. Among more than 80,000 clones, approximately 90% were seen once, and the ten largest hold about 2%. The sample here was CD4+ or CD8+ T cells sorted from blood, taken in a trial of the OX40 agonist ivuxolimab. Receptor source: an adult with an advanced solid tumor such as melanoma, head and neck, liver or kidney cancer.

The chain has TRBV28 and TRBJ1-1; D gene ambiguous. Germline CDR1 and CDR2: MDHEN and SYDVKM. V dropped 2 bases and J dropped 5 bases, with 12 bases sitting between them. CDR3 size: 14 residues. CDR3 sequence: CASSLGAAPTEAFF. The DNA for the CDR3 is TGTGCCAGCAGTTTAGGAGCTGCGCCGACTGAAGCTTTCTTT.

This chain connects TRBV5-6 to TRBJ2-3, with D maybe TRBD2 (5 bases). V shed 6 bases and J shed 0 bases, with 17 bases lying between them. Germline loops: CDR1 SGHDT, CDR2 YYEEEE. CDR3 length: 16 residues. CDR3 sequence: CASTPRVSSSTDTQYF. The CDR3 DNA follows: TGTGCCAGCACACCGCGGGTCTCTTCTAGCACAGATACGCAGTATTTT.

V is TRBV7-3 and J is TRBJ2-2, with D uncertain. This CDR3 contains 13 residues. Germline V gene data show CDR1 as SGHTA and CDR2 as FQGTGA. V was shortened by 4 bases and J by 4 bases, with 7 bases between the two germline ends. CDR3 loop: CASSSKATGELFF. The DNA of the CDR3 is TGTGCCAGCAGCTCAAAGGCCACCGGGGAGCTGTTTTTT. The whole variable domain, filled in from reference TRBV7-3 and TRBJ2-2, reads GAGVSQTPSNKVTEKGKYVELRCDPISGHTALYWYRQSLGQGPEFLIYFQGTGAADDSGLPNDRFFAVRPEGSVSTLKIQRTERGDSAVYLCASSSKATGELFFGEGSRLTVL.

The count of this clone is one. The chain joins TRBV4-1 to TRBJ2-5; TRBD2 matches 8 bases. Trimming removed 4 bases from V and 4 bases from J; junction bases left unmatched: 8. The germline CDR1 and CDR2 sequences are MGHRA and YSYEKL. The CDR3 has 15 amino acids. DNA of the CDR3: TGCGCCAGCAGCCCCCAGGCGGGAGGAGGAGAGACCCAGTACTTC. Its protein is CASSPQAGGGETQYF.

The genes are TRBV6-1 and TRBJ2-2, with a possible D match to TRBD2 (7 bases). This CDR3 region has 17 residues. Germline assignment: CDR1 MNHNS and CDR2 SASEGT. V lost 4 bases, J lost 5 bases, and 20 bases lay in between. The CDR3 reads CASSAPRGARGTGELFF. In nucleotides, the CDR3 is TGTGCCAGCAGTGCCCCACGGGGGGCGCGAGGGACCGGGGAGCTGTTTTTT.

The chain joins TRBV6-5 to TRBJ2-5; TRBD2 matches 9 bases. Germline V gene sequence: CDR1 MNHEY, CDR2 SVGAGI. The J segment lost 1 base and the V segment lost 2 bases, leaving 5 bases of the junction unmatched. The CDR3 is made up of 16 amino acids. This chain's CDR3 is CASSYSLAGFQETQYF. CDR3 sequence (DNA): TGTGCCAGCAGTTACAGCCTAGCGGGATTCCAAGAGACCCAGTACTTC.

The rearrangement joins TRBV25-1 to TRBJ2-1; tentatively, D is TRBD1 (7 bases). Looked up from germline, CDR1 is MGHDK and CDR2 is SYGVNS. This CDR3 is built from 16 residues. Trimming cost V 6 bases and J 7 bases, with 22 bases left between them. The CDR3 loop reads CASSRTGASAVNEQFF. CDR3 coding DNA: TGTGCCAGCAGCAGAACAGGGGCTAGCGCGGTAAATGAGCAGTTCTTC. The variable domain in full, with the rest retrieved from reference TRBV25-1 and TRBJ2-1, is EADIYQTPRYLVIGTGKKITLECSQTMGHDKMYWYQQDPGMELHLIHYSYGVNSTEKGDLSSESTVSRIRTEHFPLTLESARPSHTSQYLCASSRTGASAVNEQFFGPGTRLTVL.

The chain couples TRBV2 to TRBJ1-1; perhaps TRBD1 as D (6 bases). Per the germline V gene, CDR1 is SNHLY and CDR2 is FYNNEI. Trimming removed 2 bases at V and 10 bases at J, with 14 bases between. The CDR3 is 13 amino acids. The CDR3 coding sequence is TGTGCCAGCAGTGAATCCAGGGGCGAAGGAGCTTTCTTT. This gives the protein CASSESRGEGAFF.

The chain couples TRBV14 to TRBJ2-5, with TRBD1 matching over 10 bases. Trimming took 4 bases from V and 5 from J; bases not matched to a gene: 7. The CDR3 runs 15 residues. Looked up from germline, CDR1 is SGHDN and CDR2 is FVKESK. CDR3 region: CASSPVTGGGETQYF. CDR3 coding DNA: TGTGCCAGCAGCCCAGTGACAGGGGGCGGTGAGACCCAGTACTTC.

CDR3 sequence reads: CASSPQSRATATEQYF. The CDR3, as DNA: TGTGCCAGCAGCCCGCAGAGCAGGGCCACAGCCACCGAGCAGTACTTC. The chain employs TRBV7-6 and TRBJ2-7, with TRBD1 as a possible D gene (5 bases). Between the trimmed V and J ends, which lost 5 bases and 6 bases, there was a span of 23 bases. This CDR3 is built from 16 residues. The V gene's germline CDR1 is SGHVS and CDR2 FNYEAQ.

CDR3 in amino acids: CAWREIDTQYF. In DNA form, the CDR3 reads TGTGCCTGGAGGGAGATAGATACGCAGTATTTT. The rearrangement links TRBV30 to TRBJ2-3; D unresolved. V dropped 3 bases and J dropped 5 bases, with 6 bases sitting between them. The CDR3 has 11 amino acids. Looked up from germline, CDR1 is GTSNPN and CDR2 is SVGIG (reference sequence).

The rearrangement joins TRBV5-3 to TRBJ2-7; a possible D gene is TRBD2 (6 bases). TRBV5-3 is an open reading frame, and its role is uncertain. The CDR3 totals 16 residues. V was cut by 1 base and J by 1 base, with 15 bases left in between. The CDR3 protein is CARSLTQTGVSYEQYF. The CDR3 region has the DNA TGTGCCAGAAGCTTGACGCAAACGGGGGTTTCCTACGAGCAGTACTTC.

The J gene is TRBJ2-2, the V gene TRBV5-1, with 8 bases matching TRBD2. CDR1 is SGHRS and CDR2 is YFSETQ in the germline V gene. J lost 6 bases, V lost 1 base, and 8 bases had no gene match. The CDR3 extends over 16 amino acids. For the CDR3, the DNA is TGCGCCAGCAGCTTGACAAGCGGGAGAGGTGCCGGGGAGCTGTTTTTT. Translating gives CASSLTSGRGAGELFF.

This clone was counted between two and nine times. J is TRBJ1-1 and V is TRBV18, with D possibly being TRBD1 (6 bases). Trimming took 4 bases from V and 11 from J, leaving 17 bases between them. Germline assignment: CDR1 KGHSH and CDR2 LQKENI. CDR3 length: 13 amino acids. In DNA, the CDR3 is TGTGCCAGCTCACTACAGGGAAATTCCTTTGCTTTCTTT. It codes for CASSLQGNSFAFF.

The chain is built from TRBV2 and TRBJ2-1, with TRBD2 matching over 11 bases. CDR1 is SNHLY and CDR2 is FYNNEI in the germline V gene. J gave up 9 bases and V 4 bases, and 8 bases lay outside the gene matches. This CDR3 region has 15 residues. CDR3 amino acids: CASSATTSGIGEQFF. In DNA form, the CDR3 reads TGTGCCAGCAGTGCGACGACTAGCGGGATTGGTGAGCAGTTCTTC.

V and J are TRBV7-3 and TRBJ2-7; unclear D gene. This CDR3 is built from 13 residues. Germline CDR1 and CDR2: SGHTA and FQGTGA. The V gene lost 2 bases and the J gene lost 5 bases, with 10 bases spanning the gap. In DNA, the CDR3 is TGTGCCAGCAGCTTAGGCGGACCTAACGAGCAGTACTTC. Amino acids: CASSLGGPNEQYF. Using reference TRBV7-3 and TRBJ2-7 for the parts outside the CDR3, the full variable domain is GAGVSQTPSNKVTEKGKYVELRCDPISGHTALYWYRQSLGQGPEFLIYFQGTGAADDSGLPNDRFFAVRPEGSVSTLKIQRTERGDSAVYLCASSLGGPNEQYFGPGTRLTVT.

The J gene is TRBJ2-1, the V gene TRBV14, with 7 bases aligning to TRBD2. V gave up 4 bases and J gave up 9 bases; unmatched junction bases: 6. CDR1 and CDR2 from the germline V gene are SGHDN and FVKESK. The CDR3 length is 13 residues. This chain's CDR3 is CASSLGGRGEQFF. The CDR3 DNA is TGTGCCAGCAGCCTAGGCGGGAGAGGTGAGCAGTTCTTC.

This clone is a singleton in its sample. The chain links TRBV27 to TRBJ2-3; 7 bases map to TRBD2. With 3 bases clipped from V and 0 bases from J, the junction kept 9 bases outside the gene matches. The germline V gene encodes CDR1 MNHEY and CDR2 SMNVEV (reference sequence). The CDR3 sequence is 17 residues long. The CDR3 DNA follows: TGTGCCAGCAGTTTCCCGCCGGGTAGCGGGAGCACAGATACGCAGTATTTT. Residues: CASSFPPGSGSTDTQYF.

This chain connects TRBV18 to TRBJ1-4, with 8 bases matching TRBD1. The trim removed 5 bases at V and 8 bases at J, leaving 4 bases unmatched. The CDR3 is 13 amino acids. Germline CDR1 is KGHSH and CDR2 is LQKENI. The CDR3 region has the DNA TGTGCCAGCTCAAGGACAGGGAGCGAAAAACTGTTTTTT. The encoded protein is CASSRTGSEKLFF. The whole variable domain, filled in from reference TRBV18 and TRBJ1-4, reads NAGVMQNPRHLVRRRGQEARLRCSPMKGHSHVYWYRQLPEEGLKFMVYLQKENIIDESGMPKERFSAEFPKEGPSILRIQQVVRGDSAAYFCASSRTGSEKLFFGSGTQLSVL.

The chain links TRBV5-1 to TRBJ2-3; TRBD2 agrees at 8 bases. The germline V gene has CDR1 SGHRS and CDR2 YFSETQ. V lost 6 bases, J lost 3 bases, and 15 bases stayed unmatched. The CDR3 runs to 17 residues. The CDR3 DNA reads TGCGCCAGCACCACCGGGACTAGAGGTGTGTCTACAGATACGCAGTATTTT. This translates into CASTTGTRGVSTDTQYF.

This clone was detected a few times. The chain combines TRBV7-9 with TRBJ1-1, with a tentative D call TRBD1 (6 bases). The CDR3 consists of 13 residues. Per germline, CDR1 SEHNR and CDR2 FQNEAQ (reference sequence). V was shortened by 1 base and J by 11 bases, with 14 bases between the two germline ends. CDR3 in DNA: TGTGCCAGCAGCTTAGTCGAGGGGGGGCGTGCTTTCTTT. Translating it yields CASSLVEGGRAFF.